The T cell receptor beta chain under discussion was sequenced for a study of T cells in tuberculosis. Study-level information: T cells were selected with CD1B tetramers loaded with glucose monomycolate. Whole-study results and caveats: Shorter CDR3-alpha in active tuberculosis partly drove smaller distances. Cases with active tuberculosis were adults, while controls were adolescents. GMM-specific TCRs were nearer to active tuberculosis alpha repertoires, suggesting expansion.

Assay used: immunoSEQ multiplex PCR; TCRdb lists only in-frame clones, some missing. The sample carries about 30,000 clones, roughly 94% recorded once. Germline V CDR1 and CDR2: DFQATT, SNEGSKA (reference sequence). The CDR3 contains 11 residues. V gave up 8 bases and J gave up 5 bases; unmatched junction bases: 6. As regards this clone: Its target is not known.

The chain has TRBV20-1 and TRBJ2-7; 7 nucleotides agree with TRBD1. The sequence came from a donor between 10 and 35 years old with latent tuberculosis or without tuberculosis infection. What was sequenced was PBMCs. In DNA form, the CDR3 reads TGCAGTACAGGGGACCCCGACGAGCAGTACTTC. It yields the protein CSTGDPDEQYF.